This passage covers 17 T cell receptor beta chains from one sample sequenced in a study of blood T cell repertoires in COVID-19. Profiling relied on immunoSEQ multiplex PCR, and the TCRdb table lists in-frame clones only, not all of them. The sample has 270,000 or so clones, more than 75% seen once; the top ten hold 2% to 2.5%. The source material was PBMCs or T cells enriched from blood (not recorded which). These receptors were collected from a woman in her forties with acute COVID-19.

The V and J genes are TRBV30 and TRBJ2-2; TRBD1 matches 10 bases. J lost 10 bases, V lost 0 bases, and 14 bases had no gene match. CDR1 and CDR2 from the germline V gene are GTSNPN and SVGIG (reference sequence). The CDR3 is made up of 17 amino acids. The CDR3 DNA sequence: TGTGCCTGGAGTGTAAGACAGGGGGCAGGGGCAGAATCGGAGCTGTTTTTT. Amino acids: CAWSVRQGAGAESELFF.

The rearrangement links TRBV7-2 to TRBJ1-6; 9 bases line up with TRBD1. Unmatched junction bases numbered 5, after V lost 4 bases and J lost 10 bases. The CDR3 contains 14 residues. Germline loops: CDR1 SGHTA, CDR2 FQGNSA. The CDR3 DNA reads TGTGCCAGCAGCTCGGACAGGGGCGGATCACCCCTCCACTTT. Its translation is CASSSDRGGSPLHF.

The chain carries TRBV11-3 and TRBJ2-3, with TRBD1 matching over 9 bases. CDR1 and CDR2 (germline): SGHNT, YENEEA. V trimming: 3 bases; J trimming: 3 bases; junction bases outside the gene matches: 10. The CDR3 is 17 residues long. Here the CDR3 DNA reads TGTGCCAGCAGCTTCACCTACAGGGGGCGCCGGACAGATACGCAGTATTTT. Translating gives CASSFTYRGRRTDTQYF.

This chain uses TRBV4-2 with TRBJ1-5; D unresolved. The germline gives CDR1 LGHNA, CDR2 YNFKEQ. V shed 1 base and J shed 0 bases, with 10 bases lying between them. The CDR3 consists of 16 residues. The CDR3 loop reads CASSQGAGDSNQPQHF. The CDR3 bases are TGTGCCAGCAGCCAAGGTGCCGGGGATAGCAATCAGCCCCAGCATTTT.

The rearrangement joins TRBV5-1 to TRBJ2-1; D is perhaps TRBD2 (6 bases). Per the germline V gene, CDR1 is SGHRS and CDR2 is YFSETQ. The CDR3 runs to 17 residues. Trimming removed 0 bases at V and 3 bases at J, with 16 bases between. In nucleotides, the CDR3 is TGCGCCAGCAGCTTGGTTGGATGGGGGGTAGGCTACAATGAGCAGTTCTTC. Residues: CASSLVGWGVGYNEQFF.

This sequence joins TRBV28 and TRBJ1-6, with a possible D match to TRBD1 (6 bases). Trimming shortened V by 6 bases and J by 13 bases, and 19 bases separated the two germline ends. Germline V gene data show CDR1 as MDHEN and CDR2 as SYDVKM. This CDR3 is built from 14 residues. The CDR3 DNA is TGTGCCAGCAGCCAAGGGGGGGACCTCGGCCCCCTCCACTTT. Its protein is CASSQGGDLGPLHF.

A few counts support this clone. This chain connects TRBV11-3 to TRBJ2-2; 7 positions match TRBD1. In germline, CDR1 is SGHNT, CDR2 YENEEA. V shed 5 bases, J shed 8 bases, and the junction held 8 bases outside the gene matches. The CDR3 consists of 14 residues. This CDR3 is CASSQGVPGGELFF. The CDR3 nucleotides read TGTGCCAGCAGCCAGGGGGTACCCGGGGGGGAGCTGTTTTTT.

This clone has only one observation. This chain joins TRBV7-8 and TRBJ1-5; D might be TRBD1 (6 bases). From germline, CDR1 is SGHVS and CDR2 FQNEAQ. The V end was cut by 5 bases, the J end by 3 bases, with 14 bases between. CDR3 size: 15 residues. This chain's CDR3 is CASSAGQIPNQPQHF. As DNA, the CDR3 is TGTGCCAGCAGCGCCGGACAGATCCCCAATCAGCCCCAGCATTTT.

With respect to this clone: The same CDR3 can be traced to other DNA sequences in this sample. V usage is TRBV5-4 and J usage is TRBJ2-6; D remains unclear. Germline V lookup: CDR1 SGHNT, CDR2 YYREEE (reference sequence). The V gene lost 1 base and the J gene lost 1 base, with 6 bases spanning the gap. CDR3 length equals 15 residues. CDR3 sequence reads: CASSLPGSGANVLTF. As DNA, the CDR3 is TGTGCCAGCAGCTTGCCCGGGTCTGGGGCCAACGTCCTGACTTTC.

The gene calls are TRBV5-4 and TRBJ2-3, with TRBD1 as a possible D gene (5 bases). Germline values: CDR1 SGHNT, CDR2 YYREEE (reference sequence). With 4 bases removed from V and 3 bases from J, the gap between germline ends came to 12 bases. The CDR3 length is 14 residues. DNA for the CDR3: TGTGCCAGCAGCGCCAGGGTTCGAACAGATACGCAGTATTTT. Its translation is CASSARVRTDTQYF. Full variable domain (remainder filled in from reference TRBV5-4 and TRBJ2-3): ETGVTQSPTHLIKTRGQQVTLRCSSQSGHNTVSWYQQALGQGPQFIFQYYREEENGRGNFPPRFSGLQFPNYSSELNVNALELDDSALYLCASSARVRTDTQYFGPGTRLTVL.

The J gene is TRBJ1-5, the V gene TRBV2; weak D call: TRBD1 (5 bases). CDR1 and CDR2 from the germline V gene are SNHLY and FYNNEI. V was clipped by 8 bases and J by 4 bases, with 12 bases between them. This CDR3 is 13 amino acids long. Written as DNA, the CDR3 is TGTGCCAGCGAACGGGGGGAAAATCAGCCCCAGCATTTT. Protein sequence: CASERGENQPQHF. Full variable domain (remainder filled in from reference TRBV2 and TRBJ1-5): EPEVTQTPSHQVTQMGQEVILRCVPISNHLYFYWYRQILGQKVEFLVSFYNNEISEKSEIFDDQFSVERPDGSNFTLKIRSTKLEDSAMYFCASERGENQPQHFGDGTRLSIL.

This clone appeared a single time. The J gene is TRBJ2-2, the V gene TRBV11-2, with 12 bases matching TRBD2. J gave up 4 bases and V 5 bases, and 11 bases lay outside the gene matches. CDR3 length: 18 amino acids. Looked up from germline, CDR1 is SGHAT and CDR2 is FQNNGV. CDR3 nucleotides: TGTGCCAGCAGCCTAAGCCTAGCGGGAGGGTCCCTCACCGGGGAGCTGTTTTTT. It yields the protein CASSLSLAGGSLTGELFF.

The chain carries TRBV10-3 and TRBJ2-2; TRBD1 is a possible D gene (7 bases). Germline V gene lookup returns CDR1 ENHRY and CDR2 SYGVKD. The CDR3 covers 16 residues. V lost 4 bases, J lost 3 bases, and 15 bases lay in between. The CDR3 reads CAISGAGGTYTGELFF. The CDR3 DNA reads as TGTGCCATCAGTGGGGCAGGGGGGACGTACACCGGGGAGCTGTTTTTT.

This chain links TRBV3-1 (or the pseudogene TRBV3-2) with TRBJ1-2; 10 bases match TRBD1. CDR1 is LGHDT and CDR2 is YNNKEL in the germline V gene (reference sequence). This CDR3 spans 12 amino acids. J lost 8 bases, V lost 8 bases, and 5 bases had no gene match. This CDR3 is CASLGTGEGYTF. Here the CDR3 DNA reads TGTGCCAGCCTTGGGACAGGGGAGGGCTACACCTTC.

The chain has TRBV16 and TRBJ1-2; no definite D call. With 4 bases removed from V and 7 bases from J, the gap between germline ends came to 10 bases. From germline, CDR1 is KGHSY and CDR2 FQNENV. The CDR3 is 12 residues long. CDR3 in DNA: TGTGCCAGCAGCCGGAGGGAAGGTGGCTACACCTTC. This encodes CASSRREGGYTF.

V and J are TRBV4-1 and TRBJ2-7; the match to TRBD2 covers 13 bases. The J segment lost 4 bases and the V segment lost 0 bases, leaving 3 bases of the junction unmatched. Germline V lookup: CDR1 MGHRA, CDR2 YSYEKL. This CDR3 has 16 residues. The CDR3 bases are TGCGCCAGCAGCCAAGATCCGGGACTAGCGGGATACGAGCAGTACTTC. It specifies CASSQDPGLAGYEQYF.

The rearrangement links TRBV19 to TRBJ1-1; maybe TRBD1 (6 bases). CDR3 size: 18 residues. Per germline, CDR1 LNHDA and CDR2 SQIVND (reference sequence). V lost 3 bases and J lost 4, with 24 bases in between. The CDR3 loop is CASSISFGGARVGTEAFF. The CDR3 DNA is TGTGCCAGTAGTATCTCGTTCGGGGGGGCGAGGGTTGGCACTGAAGCTTTCTTT.